One sample yielded the 20 T cell receptor beta chains listed below, sequenced in a study of cytotoxic CD8 clonotypes in ibrutinib-treated CLL. Generated by immunoSEQ multiplex PCR, the TCRdb table keeps only in-frame clones and is missing some. The sample contains 60,000 or so clones, 57% of which appear only once. Sequenced here: PBMCs, sampled after 12 months of ibrutinib treatment. These receptors all come from a human donor with chronic lymphocytic leukemia.

The V and J genes are TRBV28 and TRBJ1-5, with 8 bases fitting TRBD1. Trimming removed 2 bases from V and 4 bases from J; junction bases left unmatched: 10. The CDR3 length is 17 residues. The germline gives CDR1 MDHEN, CDR2 SYDVKM. The CDR3 region is CASSLPRQGSQNQPQHF. The CDR3 region has the DNA TGTGCCAGCAGTTTACCACGACAGGGGTCCCAAAATCAGCCCCAGCATTTT.

This clone occurred a few times. The genes are TRBV4-2 and TRBJ1-2; D not certain. Germline CDR1 reads LGHNA; CDR2 reads YNFKEQ. V was shortened by 0 bases and J by 4 bases, with 12 bases between the two germline ends. The CDR3 runs to 15 residues. CDR3 nucleotide sequence: TGTGCCAGCAGCCAAGATACGGAGTTTAGCTATGGCTACACCTTC. Its protein product is CASSQDTEFSYGYTF.

The chain is built from TRBV6-4 and TRBJ1-2; D gene ambiguous. V was pared by 2 bases and J by 8 bases, with 6 bases between. Looked up from germline, CDR1 is MRHNA and CDR2 is SNTAGT. The CDR3 is made up of 11 amino acids. The CDR3: CASSDGGGYTF. The CDR3 bases are TGTGCCAGCAGTGACGGAGGAGGCTACACCTTC.

This sequence joins TRBV28 and TRBJ1-1; D remains unclear. V dropped 3 bases and J dropped 4 bases, with 9 bases sitting between them. The CDR3 length is 13 residues. CDR1 and CDR2 from the germline V gene are MDHEN and SYDVKM. CDR3 protein: CASSFRPGTEAFF. As DNA, the CDR3 is TGTGCCAGCAGTTTCCGGCCCGGCACTGAAGCTTTCTTT.

This clone was picked up one time. The V and J genes are TRBV5-4 and TRBJ2-1; D possibly corresponds to TRBD2 (5 bases). Germline lookup yields CDR1 SGHNT and CDR2 YYREEE (reference sequence). Trimming pared 1 base from V and 6 bases from J, leaving 11 bases between. The CDR3 spans 14 residues. CDR3 nucleotide sequence: TGTGCCAGCAGCTTGCTGGATGCGGGCAATGAGCAGTTCTTC. Its translation: CASSLLDAGNEQFF.

The V call is TRBV6-6, the J call TRBJ1-6; D is possibly TRBD1 (5 bases). V was cut by 6 bases and J by 5 bases, with 14 bases left in between. The CDR3 loop spans 15 amino acids. Germline V gives CDR1 MNHNY, CDR2 SVGAGI (reference sequence). The CDR3 region is CASRLQGDNNSPLHF. CDR3 DNA: TGTGCCAGCAGATTACAAGGGGATAATAATTCACCCCTCCACTTT.

The V and J genes are TRBV12-5 and TRBJ2-3; D might be TRBD2 (6 bases). Germline V gene data show CDR1 as LGHNT and CDR2 as FRNRAP. V shed 1 base and J shed 3 bases, with 20 bases lying between them. The CDR3 covers 18 residues. CDR3 in DNA: TGTGCTAGTGGTTTGGGCCTACTGGCGGGGAAGATAACAGATACGCAGTATTTT. The encoded protein is CASGLGLLAGKITDTQYF. Drawing the rest from reference TRBV12-5 and TRBJ2-3, the complete variable domain is DARVTQTPRHKVTEMGQEVTMRCQPILGHNTVFWYRQTMMQGLELLAYFRNRAPLDDSGMPKDRFSAEMPDATLATLKIQPSEPRDSAVYFCASGLGLLAGKITDTQYFGPGTRLTVL.

The chain is built from TRBV6-1 and TRBJ1-5; tentatively, D is TRBD1 (5 bases). Germline-derived CDR1 and CDR2 are MNHNS and SASEGT. The length of the CDR3 is 15 residues. The V gene lost 0 bases and the J gene lost 4 bases, with 10 bases spanning the gap. This CDR3 reads CASSEALGGNQPQHF. CDR3 DNA sequence: TGTGCCAGCAGTGAAGCGCTTGGGGGTAATCAGCCCCAGCATTTT.

This clone has only one observation. J is TRBJ2-2 and V is TRBV27, with 9 positions matching TRBD2. In germline, CDR1 is MNHEY, CDR2 SMNVEV (reference sequence). The CDR3 length is 14 residues. V was pared by 3 bases and J by 9 bases, with 5 bases of the junction left unmatched. The CDR3 here is CASSFIAGARELFF. CDR3 in DNA: TGTGCCAGCAGTTTTATAGCGGGAGCTAGGGAGCTGTTTTTT.

The rearrangement uses TRBV4-1 and TRBJ1-1; D may be TRBD1 (6 bases). The CDR3 loop spans 15 amino acids. CDR1 and CDR2 from the germline V gene are MGHRA and YSYEKL. The ends were cut back, 1 base at V and 1 base at J, with 10 bases in the middle. The CDR3 protein is CASSQVVGQNTEAFF. The CDR3 nucleotides read TGCGCCAGCAGCCAAGTCGTGGGACAGAACACTGAAGCTTTCTTT.

Here the CDR3 DNA reads TGTGCCAGCAGTGAAGTTTTAGGGGGATTGGCACCCCTCCACTTT. The encoded protein is CASSEVLGGLAPLHF. The chain joins TRBV6-1 to TRBJ1-6, with D tentatively TRBD1 (6 bases). The germline V gene encodes CDR1 MNHNS and CDR2 SASEGT. CDR3 length: 15 residues. The ends were cut back, 1 base at V and 11 bases at J, with 15 bases in the middle.

This clone was observed many times. The chain has TRBV7-8 and TRBJ2-3, with unresolved D. Trimming pared 2 bases from V and 4 bases from J, leaving 4 bases between. The CDR3 has 12 residues. Germline lookup yields CDR1 SGHVS and CDR2 FQNEAQ. For the CDR3, the DNA is TGTGCCAGCAGCTTAAGGGCAGATACGCAGTATTTT. Protein: CASSLRADTQYF.

This clone occurred a few times. This chain connects TRBV6-1 to TRBJ2-5, with D hard to call. Germline CDR1 is MNHNS and CDR2 is SASEGT. V lost 2 bases and J lost 6, with 7 bases in between. The CDR3 covers 12 residues. Written as DNA, the CDR3 is TGTGCCAGCAGTGAAACTGCGAAGACCCAGTACTTC. This codes for CASSETAKTQYF.

This clone was seen more than once but under ten times. The chain links TRBV6-1 to TRBJ2-1, with a weak D call TRBD2 (7 bases). V was trimmed by 6 bases and J by 8 bases, leaving 14 bases between them. The CDR3 runs 13 residues. CDR1 and CDR2 (germline): MNHNS, SASEGT. In DNA, the CDR3 is TGTGCCAGCAGCGGGGAGGGGGGTTATGAGCAGTTCTTC. Amino acids: CASSGEGGYEQFF.

The J gene is TRBJ2-3, the V gene TRBV5-1; TRBD1 matches at 9 bases. Looked up from germline, CDR1 is SGHRS and CDR2 is YFSETQ. Unmatched junction bases numbered 3, after V lost 4 bases and J lost 3 bases. The CDR3 consists of 14 residues. As DNA, the CDR3 is TGCGCCAGCAGCGTGGACAGGGGAACAGATACGCAGTATTTT. The encoded protein is CASSVDRGTDTQYF.

The chain uses TRBV5-6 and TRBJ1-5, with 10 bases aligning to TRBD1. Germline V CDR1 and CDR2: SGHDT, YYEEEE. The length of the CDR3 is 16 residues. Trimming removed 2 bases from V and 7 bases from J; junction bases left unmatched: 9. In DNA form, the CDR3 reads TGTGCCAGCAGCTTCTCAGACAGGGGGCCTGGACAGCCCCAGCATTTT. It specifies CASSFSDRGPGQPQHF. Full variable domain (rest looked up from reference TRBV5-6 and TRBJ1-5): DAGVTQSPTHLIKTRGQQVTLRCSPKSGHDTVSWYQQALGQGPQFIFQYYEEEERQRGNFPDRFSGHQFPNYSSELNVNALLLGDSALYLCASSFSDRGPGQPQHFGDGTRLSIL.

This rearrangement joins TRBV19 to TRBJ1-3; 8 nucleotides match TRBD1. Germline V CDR1 and CDR2: LNHDA, SQIVND (reference sequence). This CDR3 region has 15 residues. J lost 9 bases, V lost 6 bases, and 13 bases had no gene match. The DNA of the CDR3 is TGTGCCAGTAGCCGCCGGACAGGGAGGAGACCCACCATATATTTT. It is translated as CASSRRTGRRPTIYF.

The rearrangement links TRBV6-1 to TRBJ2-7; D remains ambiguous. The ends were cut back, 2 bases at V and 3 bases at J, with 20 bases in the middle. CDR1 MNHNS and CDR2 SASEGT come from the germline V gene. The CDR3 contains 17 residues. The DNA for the CDR3 is TGTGCCAGCAGTGAACCCCCCCGTGGCAGGCAGGTCTACGAGCAGTACTTC. Translating gives CASSEPPRGRQVYEQYF.

The DNA for the CDR3 is TGTGCCAGCAGCCCCGGGATGACGGGTAATTCACCCCTCCACTTT. Its protein is CASSPGMTGNSPLHF. The rearrangement links TRBV6-5 to TRBJ1-6; no reliable D call. The CDR3 has 15 amino acids. The V end was cut by 6 bases, the J end by 6 bases, with 15 bases between. Looked up from germline, CDR1 is MNHEY and CDR2 is SVGAGI.

This clone was detected ten times or more. The chain joins TRBV7-2 to TRBJ2-2, with 7 positions matching TRBD1. This CDR3 comprises 15 residues. Germline V CDR1 and CDR2: SGHTA, FQGNSA. The V and J ends lost 4 bases and 5 bases, in that order; junction bases with no gene match: 7. Here the CDR3 reads CASSYRQGGTGELFF. CDR3 DNA sequence: TGTGCCAGCAGCTACCGACAGGGCGGGACCGGGGAGCTGTTTTTT.